This TCR beta chain was observed in a study of cytomegalovirus exposure and HLA in healthy donors. Note on this clone: What it recognizes is unknown.

Study-level results: The CMV antigen specificity of a few CMV-associated chains was confirmed through in vitro analysis.

The germline V gene encodes CDR1 KGHSH and CDR2 LQKENI. This CDR3 comprises 13 residues. V lost 2 bases and J 4 bases, leaving 8 bases between the germline ends. Method: immunoSEQ multiplex PCR; TCRdb's copy keeps in-frame clones and lacks some. The sample has 150,000 to 250,000 clones, about 79% seen once. The V gene is TRBV18, the J gene TRBJ1-2; no reliable D call. Sequenced material: PBMCs. The receptor comes from a woman under 40 in good health and CMV-seropositive. CDR3 sequence: CASSPSGFYGYTF. DNA for the CDR3: TGTGCCAGCTCACCATCAGGTTTCTATGGCTACACCTTC.